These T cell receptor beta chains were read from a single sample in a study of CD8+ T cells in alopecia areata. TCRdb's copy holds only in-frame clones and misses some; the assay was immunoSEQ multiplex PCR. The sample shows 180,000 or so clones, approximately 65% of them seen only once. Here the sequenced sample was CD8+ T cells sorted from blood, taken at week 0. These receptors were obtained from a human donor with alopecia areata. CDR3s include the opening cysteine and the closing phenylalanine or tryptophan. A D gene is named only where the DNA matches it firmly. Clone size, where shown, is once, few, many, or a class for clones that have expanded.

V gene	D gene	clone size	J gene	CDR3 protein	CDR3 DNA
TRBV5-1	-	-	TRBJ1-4	CASSSVDGPNEKLFF	TGCGCCAGCAGCTCGGTGGACGGGCCAAATGAAAAACTGTTTTTT
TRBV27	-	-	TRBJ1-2	CASSFGGGPDGYTF	TGTGCCAGCAGTTTTGGGGGCGGGCCTGATGGCTACACCTTC
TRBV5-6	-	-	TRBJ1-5	CASSLGSNQPQHF	TGTGCCAGCAGCTTGGGAAGCAATCAGCCCCAGCATTTT
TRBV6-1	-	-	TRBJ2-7	CASSATGRFVDEQYF	TGTGCCAGCAGCGCTACGGGACGGTTCGTGGACGAGCAGTACTTC
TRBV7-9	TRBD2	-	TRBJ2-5	CASSHSGEPQETQYF	TGTGCCAGCAGCCACAGCGGGGAGCCCCAAGAGACCCAGTACTTC
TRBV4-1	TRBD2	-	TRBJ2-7	CASSQDHGGAYEQYF	TGCGCCAGCAGCCAAGATCACGGGGGGGCATACGAGCAGTACTTC
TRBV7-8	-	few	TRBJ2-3	CASSLVAGYSTDTQYF	TGTGCCAGCAGCTTAGTCGCGGGGTATAGCACAGATACGCAGTATTTT
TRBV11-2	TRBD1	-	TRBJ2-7	CASSSDRGPYEQYF	TGTGCCAGCAGCTCGGACAGGGGACCCTACGAGCAGTACTTC
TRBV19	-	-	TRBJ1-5	CASSILDTSNQPQHF	TGTGCCAGTAGTATTTTGGACACTAGCAATCAGCCCCAGCATTTT
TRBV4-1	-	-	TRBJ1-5	CASSQDWGSNQPQHF	TGCGCCAGCAGCCAAGATTGGGGTAGCAATCAGCCCCAGCATTTT
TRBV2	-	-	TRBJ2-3	CASTTPGLVPRDTQYF	TGTGCCAGCACAACCCCGGGACTGGTTCCTAGAGATACGCAGTATTTT
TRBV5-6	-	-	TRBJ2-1	CASSPGQFYNEQFF	TGTGCCAGCAGCCCCGGACAGTTCTACAATGAGCAGTTCTTC
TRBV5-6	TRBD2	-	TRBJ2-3	CASSGGAGGFPSTDTQYF	TGTGCCAGCAGCGGGGGCGCGGGGGGCTTCCCTAGCACAGATACGCAGTATTTT
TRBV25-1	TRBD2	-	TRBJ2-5	CASSESPAGGLETQYF	TGTGCCAGCAGTGAATCGCCAGCGGGGGGGCTAGAGACCCAGTACTTC
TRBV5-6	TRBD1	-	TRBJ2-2	CASSLRTGGTGELFF	TGTGCCAGCAGCTTACGGACAGGGGGTACCGGGGAGCTGTTTTTT
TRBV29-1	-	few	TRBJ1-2	CSVVLGQRNYGYTF	TGCAGCGTTGTTCTCGGACAGCGAAACTATGGCTACACCTTC
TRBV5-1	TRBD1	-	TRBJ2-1	CASSRGDRDEQFF	TGCGCCAGCAGCCGGGGGGACAGGGATGAGCAGTTCTTC
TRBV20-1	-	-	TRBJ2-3	CSAVPVDTQYF	TGCAGTGCTGTGCCGGTGGATACGCAGTATTTT
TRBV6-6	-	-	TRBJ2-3	CASAPSTDTQYF	TGTGCCAGCGCCCCTAGCACAGATACGCAGTATTTT
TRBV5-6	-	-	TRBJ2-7	CASRPFPAAYEQYF	TGTGCCAGCCGGCCCTTTCCGGCTGCCTACGAGCAGTACTTC